The clone carrying this T cell receptor (beta chain) was observed many times. Noted time point: before trial treatment. Eligible patients had advanced solid tumors lacking tumor-infiltrating lymphocytes. The CDR3 is 15 amino acids. The germline CDR1 and CDR2 sequences are SGHKS and YYEKEE (reference sequence). The V end was cut by 7 bases, the J end by 9 bases, with 23 bases between. The data were obtained in a study of low-dose radiotherapy and immunotherapy resistance in tumors. TRAV and TRBV primers primed cDNA for both TCRalpha and TCRbeta. A constant-region primer paired with the V-primer adapter amplified TCRs over around 18 PCR cycles. One entry per CDR3 protein, called by TCRdb with MiXCR from the reads. Of approximately 89,000 distinct CDR3 sequences in the sample, about 20% are singletons; the top ten hold approximately 6%.

Sequencing used PBMCs, obtained before treatment. The chain links TRBV5-5 to TRBJ1-5; no reliable D call. The TCR originated in a male donor with prostate cancer. The CDR3 DNA reads TGTGCCAGCCCCAGCCCGGGCAGGTGGAATGTGCCCCAGCATTTT. It specifies CASPSPGRWNVPQHF.